The 24 T cell receptor beta chains below all came from one sample that was sequenced in a study of blood T cell repertoires in COVID-19. Assay: immunoSEQ multiplex PCR; the TCRdb copy retains only in-frame clones and omits some. The data hold roughly 140,000 clones, with 79% observed a single time. Sequenced sample: peripheral blood. These TCRs come from a man aged 45 to 65 with active or convalescent COVID-19.

The gene calls are TRBV19 and TRBJ2-2; D perhaps matches TRBD2 (6 bases). Germline V lookup: CDR1 LNHDA, CDR2 SQIVND (reference sequence). The CDR3 spans 15 residues. V gave up 3 bases and J gave up 7 bases, with 15 bases separating them. CDR3 sequence reads: CASSIGVGGLGELFF. The DNA for the CDR3 is TGTGCCAGTAGTATTGGGGTTGGAGGGCTCGGGGAGCTGTTTTTT.

V is TRBV14 and J is TRBJ1-6; weak D call: TRBD1 (6 bases). From germline, CDR1 is SGHDN and CDR2 FVKESK. V gave up 0 bases and J gave up 10 bases, with 16 bases separating them. This CDR3 is 16 amino acids long. CDR3 region: CASSQDGAGAGSPLHF. The CDR3 nucleotides are TGTGCCAGCAGCCAAGATGGGGCGGGGGCAGGATCACCCCTCCACTTT.

This chain uses TRBV2 with TRBJ1-5, with a tentative D call TRBD1 (6 bases). V was pared by 5 bases and J by 6 bases, with 14 bases between. The CDR3 runs 14 residues. Per germline, CDR1 SNHLY and CDR2 FYNNEI. The CDR3 DNA reads TGTGCCAGCAGTCCACGGGACACAAGTCAGCCCCAGCATTTT. Amino acid sequence: CASSPRDTSQPQHF.

The gene calls are TRBV5-6 and TRBJ2-3; 7 nucleotides line up with TRBD1. The germline CDR1 and CDR2 sequences are SGHDT and YYEEEE. The V gene end was trimmed by 4 bases and the J gene end by 10 bases; junction bases not matched to a gene: 9. The CDR3 length is 13 residues. The CDR3 region has the DNA TGTGCCAGCAGCCTGGGACAGTCGGCCCCGCAGTATTTT. Its protein product is CASSLGQSAPQYF.

V gene TRBV29-1 combines with J gene TRBJ1-2; TRBD1 matches 8 bases. The CDR3 contains 13 residues. The ends lost 0 bases at V and 10 bases at J; junction bases unmatched: 7. CDR1 is SQVTM and CDR2 is ANQGSEA in the germline V gene. As DNA, the CDR3 is TGCAGCGTTGAAGAAGGGACAGGAATTGACTACACCTTC. Amino acid sequence: CSVEEGTGIDYTF.

The CDR3 loop is CASSLGLFGANVLTF. DNA for the CDR3: TGTGCCAGCAGTTTAGGACTCTTTGGGGCCAACGTCCTGACTTTC. The chain is built from TRBV28 and TRBJ2-6; perhaps TRBD2 as D (5 bases). Trimming left V 2 bases short and J 3 bases short, with 8 bases between. Germline values: CDR1 MDHEN, CDR2 SYDVKM. CDR3 length: 15 amino acids.

This chain connects TRBV5-3 to TRBJ1-5; 9 bases map to TRBD1. TRBV5-3 is treated as an ORF (open reading frame) with a function not yet certain. Trimming took 0 bases from V and 5 from J; bases not matched to a gene: 12. The CDR3 has 18 amino acids. DNA for the CDR3: TGTGCCAGAAGCTTGGTCGCCGCCGGACAGGGGTCCGATCAGCCCCAGCATTTT. Translation gives CARSLVAAGQGSDQPQHF.

The chain links TRBV28 to TRBJ2-7, with TRBD1 matching 8 bases. Germline V CDR1 and CDR2: MDHEN, SYDVKM. This CDR3 region has 14 residues. J gave up 3 bases and V 6 bases, and 7 bases lay outside the gene matches. CDR3 residues: CASRPPTGGYEQYF. For the CDR3, the DNA is TGTGCCAGCAGGCCACCCACAGGGGGCTACGAGCAGTACTTC.

This clone was counted between two and nine times. The chain combines TRBV5-1 with TRBJ2-3; the D gene is possibly TRBD1 (6 bases). CDR1 is SGHRS and CDR2 is YFSETQ in the germline V gene. The V gene lost 1 base and the J gene lost 3 bases, with 12 bases spanning the gap. This CDR3 spans 15 amino acids. The CDR3 DNA sequence: TGCGCCAGCAGCTTGAATTTTCAGGGGACAGATACGCAGTATTTT. Amino acids: CASSLNFQGTDTQYF.

This rearrangement joins TRBV11-2 to TRBJ2-1, with TRBD1 matching 7 bases. The CDR3 is made up of 13 amino acids. V was pared by 3 bases and J by 5 bases, with 1 base of the junction left unmatched. Germline CDR1 and CDR2: SGHAT and FQNNGV. CDR3 sequence: CASSLTGHNEQFF. The CDR3 DNA sequence: TGTGCCAGCAGCTTGACAGGGCACAATGAGCAGTTCTTC.

V and J are TRBV6-6 and TRBJ2-7; D gene uncertain. The CDR3 contains 13 residues. Germline V lookup: CDR1 MNHNY, CDR2 SVGAGI (reference sequence). With 7 bases removed from V and 0 bases from J, the gap between germline ends came to 10 bases. The CDR3 reads CASKLTLSYEQYF. The CDR3 bases are TGTGCCAGCAAGCTGACACTCTCCTACGAGCAGTACTTC.

The chain uses TRBV9 and TRBJ2-5, with D maybe TRBD2 (8 bases). Germline lookup yields CDR1 SGDLS and CDR2 YYNGEE. The CDR3 spans 17 residues. V lost 0 bases, J lost 7 bases, and 22 bases lay in between. CDR3 in amino acids: CASSVGGTAGVGGTQYF. CDR3 DNA: TGTGCCAGCAGCGTAGGAGGGACAGCGGGAGTGGGAGGGACCCAGTACTTC.

CDR3: CASSSDGQEQETQYF. CDR3 coding DNA: TGCGCCAGCAGCTCTGATGGACAGGAACAAGAGACCCAGTACTTC. V usage is TRBV5-1 and J usage is TRBJ2-5, with 7 bases fitting TRBD1. With V trimmed by 3 bases and J by 2 bases, 7 bases remained unmatched. Germline V gives CDR1 SGHRS, CDR2 YFSETQ. The CDR3 contains 15 residues.

V and J are TRBV28 and TRBJ2-3, with 7 bases fitting TRBD2. Germline-derived CDR1 and CDR2 are MDHEN and SYDVKM. This CDR3 contains 14 residues. The ends lost 7 bases at V and 5 bases at J; junction bases unmatched: 9. CDR3 amino acids: CASMGGGVGDTQYF. CDR3 bases: TGTGCCAGCATGGGGGGAGGGGTCGGAGATACGCAGTATTTT. The whole variable domain, filled in from reference TRBV28 and TRBJ2-3, reads DVKVTQSSRYLVKRTGEKVFLECVQDMDHENMFWYRQDPGLGLRLIYFSYDVKMKEKGDIPEGYSVSREKKERFSLILESASTNQTSMYLCASMGGGVGDTQYFGPGTRLTVL.

This clone was counted only a few times. The chain recombines TRBV30 with TRBJ1-5; 7 bases match TRBD1. V dropped 0 bases and J dropped 4; count of bases not matched to a gene: 3. CDR3 length equals 14 residues. Germline V gene sequence: CDR1 GTSNPN, CDR2 SVGIG (reference sequence). Here the CDR3 reads CAWSVLTGNQPQHF. The CDR3 DNA is TGTGCCTGGAGTGTACTGACAGGGAATCAGCCCCAGCATTTT.

The chain combines TRBV6-5 with TRBJ1-2, with TRBD1 matching over 10 bases. Germline CDR1 MNHEY, CDR2 SVGAGI. V shed 2 bases and J 4 bases; nucleotides not matched to a gene: 7. This CDR3 has 16 residues. Written as DNA, the CDR3 is TGTGCCAGCAGTTACCAGACAGGGGGCGCGGGCTATGGCTACACCTTC. This codes for CASSYQTGGAGYGYTF.

The count of this clone is one. V gene TRBV7-2 combines with J gene TRBJ1-3; D may be TRBD1 (5 bases). V lost 5 bases and J lost 3, with 17 bases in between. CDR1 and CDR2 (germline): SGHTA, FQGNSA. The CDR3 covers 16 residues. CDR3 sequence (DNA): TGTGCCAGCAGCGTCTGGGGGGGAGGTCTTGGAAACACCATATATTTT. This sequence encodes CASSVWGGGLGNTIYF.

The chain links TRBV27 to TRBJ2-2, with D possibly being TRBD2 (5 bases). Per the germline V gene, CDR1 is MNHEY and CDR2 is SMNVEV (reference sequence). The CDR3 consists of 16 residues. V lost 8 bases and J 0 bases, leaving 16 bases between the germline ends. CDR3: CASALRTGSNTGELFF. Written as DNA, the CDR3 is TGTGCCAGCGCCCTCCGGACTGGTTCGAACACCGGGGAGCTGTTTTTT.

The chain joins TRBV7-2 to TRBJ2-1; D might be TRBD2 (5 bases). Germline V gene data show CDR1 as SGHTA and CDR2 as FQGNSA. The V end was cut by 5 bases, the J end by 2 bases, with 7 bases between. The CDR3 extends over 13 amino acids. In nucleotides, the CDR3 is TGTGCCAGCAGCGCCGGGACCTACAATGAGCAGTTCTTC. Translating it yields CASSAGTYNEQFF.

The CDR3 loop is CASSQVSGSSYEQYF. CDR3 coding DNA: TGCGCCAGCAGCCAAGTGAGCGGGAGCTCCTACGAGCAGTACTTC. The chain carries TRBV4-1 and TRBJ2-7, with 8 bases aligning to TRBD2. The CDR3 length is 15 residues. After removal of 1 base from V and 0 bases from J, the junction contained 2 bases not matched to a gene. Germline-derived CDR1 and CDR2 are MGHRA and YSYEKL.

J is TRBJ2-3 and V is TRBV13; 8 bases align to TRBD1. V lost 1 base, J lost 2 bases, and 14 bases stayed unmatched. Germline V gives CDR1 PRHDT, CDR2 FYEKMQ (reference sequence). The CDR3 covers 19 residues. CDR3 nucleotide sequence: TGTGCCAGCAGCTTAGAGGGGGCTTGGGGGACAGGCCCCACAGATACGCAGTATTTT. It translates to CASSLEGAWGTGPTDTQYF.

The chain carries TRBV3-1 (or the pseudogene TRBV3-2) and TRBJ1-2; TRBD1 matches at 7 bases. Germline values: CDR1 LGHDT, CDR2 YNNKEL (reference sequence). The J segment lost 2 bases and the V segment lost 7 bases, leaving 4 bases of the junction unmatched. This CDR3 has 13 residues. CDR3 protein: CASIGQENYGYTF. CDR3 nucleotide sequence: TGTGCCAGCATAGGACAGGAAAACTATGGCTACACCTTC.

The chain's CDR3 is CASSSTGWGGTDTQYF. The DNA of the CDR3 is TGTGCCAGCAGCTCCACAGGTTGGGGTGGCACAGATACGCAGTATTTT. The rearrangement uses TRBV5-6 and TRBJ2-3, with D possibly matching TRBD1 (5 bases). V was pared by 3 bases and J by 1 base, with 15 bases between. The CDR3 sequence is 16 residues long. CDR1 SGHDT and CDR2 YYEEEE come from the germline V gene.

The chain uses TRBV6-5 and TRBJ1-1; no clear D gene. CDR1 and CDR2 from the germline V gene are MNHEY and SVGAGI. Trimming cost V 7 bases and J 3 bases, with 9 bases left between them. The CDR3 is 12 amino acids. The DNA of the CDR3 is TGTGCCAGCAACCGAGGAGACACTGAAGCTTTCTTT. This gives the protein CASNRGDTEAFF.